This is a list of T cell receptor beta chains from one sample in a study of beta chain features in type 1 diabetes. Repertoires were generated with immunoSEQ multiplex PCR, while TCRdb's copy carries only in-frame clones and drops some. The sample consists of roughly 150,000 clones, approximately 12% of them appearing once. The sequenced sample consisted of central memory CD4+ T cells from blood. The receptors stem from a man aged 18 to 30 in good health. The CDR3 runs from the conserved cysteine through the conserved F or W. The order of the fields is CDR3 protein, CDR3 DNA, clone size, J gene, D gene, V gene. D genes are given only for firm matches. Not every row has a clone size; where given, it reads once, few, many or a size class.

cdr3_aa: CASSDPLAGGTDTQYF; cdr3_nt: TGTGCCAGCAGCGACCCTCTAGCGGGAGGTACAGATACGCAGTATTTT; clone_size: few; j_call: TRBJ2-3; d_call: TRBD2; v_call: TRBV7-2
cdr3_aa: CASSLKPGQSAQYF; cdr3_nt: TGTGCCAGCAGTCTGAAACCGGGACAGTCGGCCCAGTACTTC; clone_size: few; j_call: TRBJ2-5; d_call: TRBD1; v_call: TRBV28
cdr3_aa: CASSSNLPGSKYGYTF; cdr3_nt: TGTGCCAGCAGTTCCAACCTACCGGGATCCAAGTATGGCTACACCTTC; clone_size: NA; j_call: TRBJ1-2; d_call: NA; v_call: TRBV28
cdr3_aa: CASSTLSGAYNEQFF; cdr3_nt: TGTGCCAGTAGTACCCTCAGCGGGGCTTACAATGAGCAGTTCTTC; clone_size: NA; j_call: TRBJ2-1; d_call: TRBD2; v_call: TRBV19
cdr3_aa: CASSLISWLGYTF; cdr3_nt: TGTGCCAGCAGCTTAATTTCGTGGCTTGGCTACACCTTC; clone_size: NA; j_call: TRBJ1-2; d_call: NA; v_call: TRBV7-9
cdr3_aa: CASSRQQGSGTGELFF; cdr3_nt: TGTGCCAGCAGCCGACAACAGGGGTCTGGCACCGGGGAGCTGTTTTTT; clone_size: few; j_call: TRBJ2-2; d_call: TRBD1; v_call: TRBV4-2
cdr3_aa: CASSQENGRSWEKLFF; cdr3_nt: TGTGCCAGCAGCCAAGAAAACGGCAGGTCATGGGAAAAACTGTTTTTT; clone_size: NA; j_call: TRBJ1-4; d_call: NA; v_call: TRBV14
cdr3_aa: CASSIGQSPSTDTQYF; cdr3_nt: TGCGCCAGCAGCATTGGACAGTCCCCTAGCACAGATACGCAGTATTTT; clone_size: few; j_call: TRBJ2-3; d_call: NA; v_call: TRBV5-1
cdr3_aa: CASSDRTGYEQYF; cdr3_nt: TGTGCCAGCAGTGATAGGACAGGATACGAGCAGTACTTC; clone_size: few; j_call: TRBJ2-7; d_call: TRBD1; v_call: TRBV6-1
cdr3_aa: CSALMTGTASEQYF; cdr3_nt: TGCAGCGCTTTGATGACGGGGACTGCGTCCGAGCAGTACTTC; clone_size: few; j_call: TRBJ2-7; d_call: NA; v_call: TRBV29-1
cdr3_aa: CASSSRETGANVLTF; cdr3_nt: TGTGCCAGCAGCTCGCGGGAAACCGGGGCCAACGTCCTGACTTTC; clone_size: many; j_call: TRBJ2-6; d_call: NA; v_call: TRBV7-2
cdr3_aa: CASSPGQGTNEQFF; cdr3_nt: TGTGCCAGCAGCCCGGGGCAGGGAACGAATGAGCAGTTCTTC; clone_size: NA; j_call: TRBJ2-1; d_call: NA; v_call: TRBV5-4
cdr3_aa: CAWSPSGGSSTDTQYF; cdr3_nt: TGTGCCTGGAGTCCTAGCGGGGGATCTAGCACAGATACGCAGTATTTT; clone_size: NA; j_call: TRBJ2-3; d_call: TRBD2; v_call: TRBV30
cdr3_aa: CASSSGTLYEQYF; cdr3_nt: TGTGCCAGCAGCTCCGGGACCCTCTACGAGCAGTACTTC; clone_size: few; j_call: TRBJ2-7; d_call: NA; v_call: TRBV9
cdr3_aa: CASSDGQFNEKLFF; cdr3_nt: TGCGCCAGCAGCGATGGACAGTTCAATGAAAAACTGTTTTTT; clone_size: NA; j_call: TRBJ1-4; d_call: NA; v_call: TRBV5-1
cdr3_aa: CASSTGQGVAYGYTF; cdr3_nt: TGTGCCAGCAGTACCGGACAGGGAGTCGCATATGGCTACACCTTC; clone_size: few; j_call: TRBJ1-2; d_call: TRBD1; v_call: TRBV27
cdr3_aa: CASSEWAEVTQYF; cdr3_nt: TGTGCCAGCAGTGAATGGGCGGAAGTGACCCAGTACTTC; clone_size: NA; j_call: TRBJ2-5; d_call: NA; v_call: TRBV25-1
cdr3_aa: CASSPYTNTGELFF; cdr3_nt: TGTGCCAGCAGTCCGTATACGAACACCGGGGAGCTGTTTTTT; clone_size: few; j_call: TRBJ2-2; d_call: NA; v_call: TRBV27
cdr3_aa: CASRGKVTEQYF; cdr3_nt: TGTGCCAGCAGGGGGAAAGTCACCGAGCAGTACTTC; clone_size: NA; j_call: TRBJ2-7; d_call: NA; v_call: TRBV27
cdr3_aa: CASSRTPGLAGAHNEQFF; cdr3_nt: TGTGCCAGCAGCCGCACCCCGGGACTAGCGGGAGCACACAATGAGCAGTTCTTC; clone_size: few; j_call: TRBJ2-1; d_call: TRBD2; v_call: TRBV7-3
cdr3_aa: CASSANLGFSHYGYTF; cdr3_nt: TGTGCCAGCAGTGCCAACCTAGGATTCTCGCACTATGGCTACACCTTC; clone_size: few; j_call: TRBJ1-2; d_call: NA; v_call: TRBV6-1
cdr3_aa: CASSASGTGTFYEQYF; cdr3_nt: TGTGCCAGCAGTGCCTCCGGGACAGGGACTTTCTACGAGCAGTACTTC; clone_size: NA; j_call: TRBJ2-7; d_call: TRBD1; v_call: TRBV27
cdr3_aa: CASSLEAGEYEQYF; cdr3_nt: TGTGCCAGCAGCTTGGAGGCAGGTGAATACGAGCAGTACTTC; clone_size: few; j_call: TRBJ2-7; d_call: NA; v_call: TRBV5-4
cdr3_aa: CASSLGVSGNRADTQYF; cdr3_nt: TGTGCCAGCAGCTTAGGGGTTAGCGGGAATCGGGCAGATACGCAGTATTTT; clone_size: NA; j_call: TRBJ2-3; d_call: TRBD2; v_call: TRBV11-2
cdr3_aa: CASSVPGQPYEQYF; cdr3_nt: TGTGCCAGCAGCGTTCCGGGACAGCCCTACGAGCAGTACTTC; clone_size: NA; j_call: TRBJ2-7; d_call: TRBD1; v_call: TRBV5-4
cdr3_aa: CASTRGPSGTEQYF; cdr3_nt: TGTGCCAGCACTCGTGGACCTTCGGGTACCGAGCAGTACTTC; clone_size: NA; j_call: TRBJ2-7; d_call: NA; v_call: TRBV6-1
cdr3_aa: CASSQNPGQGSYEQYF; cdr3_nt: TGTGCCAGCAGCCAAAATCCGGGACAGGGTTCCTACGAGCAGTACTTC; clone_size: few; j_call: TRBJ2-7; d_call: TRBD1; v_call: TRBV14
cdr3_aa: CASSGDRGQAFF; cdr3_nt: TGTGCCAGCAGCGGGGACAGGGGGCAAGCTTTCTTT; clone_size: few; j_call: TRBJ1-1; d_call: TRBD1; v_call: TRBV9
cdr3_aa: CASSQDRYNRVNYGYTF; cdr3_nt: TGCGCCAGCAGCCAAGATCGCTACAACAGGGTTAACTATGGCTACACCTTC; clone_size: NA; j_call: TRBJ1-2; d_call: NA; v_call: TRBV4-3
cdr3_aa: CSVESGRAEAFF; cdr3_nt: TGCAGCGTTGAATCAGGAAGGGCTGAAGCTTTCTTT; clone_size: NA; j_call: TRBJ1-1; d_call: NA; v_call: TRBV29-1
cdr3_aa: CAWSLGTGNQPQHF; cdr3_nt: TGTGCCTGGAGCCTTGGGACAGGTAATCAGCCCCAGCATTTT; clone_size: NA; j_call: TRBJ1-5; d_call: TRBD1; v_call: TRBV30
cdr3_aa: CSVETPTYEQYF; cdr3_nt: TGCAGCGTTGAGACACCCACCTACGAGCAGTACTTC; clone_size: NA; j_call: TRBJ2-7; d_call: NA; v_call: TRBV29-1
cdr3_aa: CASSQDRARGNEQFF; cdr3_nt: TGTGCCAGCAGCCAAGATAGGGCTAGAGGCAATGAGCAGTTCTTC; clone_size: few; j_call: TRBJ2-1; d_call: NA; v_call: TRBV7-9
cdr3_aa: CASGRGERNEQFF; cdr3_nt: TGTGCCAGCGGCCGAGGAGAGCGCAATGAGCAGTTCTTC; clone_size: few; j_call: TRBJ2-1; d_call: NA; v_call: TRBV5-6
cdr3_aa: CASSLDVVEKLFF; cdr3_nt: TGTGCCAGCAGCTTGGATGTGGTTGAAAAACTGTTTTTT; clone_size: few; j_call: TRBJ1-4; d_call: NA; v_call: TRBV5-7
cdr3_aa: CASRQELGLFYEQYF; cdr3_nt: TGTGCCAGCAGACAGGAATTAGGGCTTTTCTACGAGCAGTACTTC; clone_size: few; j_call: TRBJ2-7; d_call: NA; v_call: TRBV7-2
cdr3_aa: CASSLKASGGVNIQYF; cdr3_nt: TGTGCCAGCAGCTTAAAGGCTAGCGGGGGGGTAAACATTCAGTACTTC; clone_size: few; j_call: TRBJ2-4; d_call: TRBD2; v_call: TRBV5-4
cdr3_aa: CASSVGSEQFF; cdr3_nt: TGTGCCAGCAGCGTTGGCTCTGAGCAGTTCTTC; clone_size: few; j_call: TRBJ2-1; d_call: NA; v_call: TRBV9
cdr3_aa: CASSLGTGMDGYTF; cdr3_nt: TGTGCCAGCAGCTTAGGTACAGGGATGGATGGCTACACCTTC; clone_size: NA; j_call: TRBJ1-2; d_call: NA; v_call: TRBV7-6
cdr3_aa: CASTLTRATLYGYTF; cdr3_nt: TGTGCCAGCACCCTTACTAGGGCAACCCTCTATGGCTACACCTTC; clone_size: few; j_call: TRBJ1-2; d_call: NA; v_call: TRBV7-2
cdr3_aa: CATTGLNNSPLHF; cdr3_nt: TGTGCCACTACGGGACTAAATAATTCACCCCTCCACTTT; clone_size: few; j_call: TRBJ1-6; d_call: NA; v_call: TRBV10-3
cdr3_aa: CASSQEGREEETQYF; cdr3_nt: TGCGCCAGCAGCCAAGAAGGGAGGGAGGAAGAGACCCAGTACTTC; clone_size: few; j_call: TRBJ2-5; d_call: TRBD2; v_call: TRBV4-3
cdr3_aa: CASARGGTSEQYF; cdr3_nt: TGCGCCAGCGCCCGGGGAGGTACGAGCGAGCAGTACTTC; clone_size: NA; j_call: TRBJ2-7; d_call: NA; v_call: TRBV4-3
cdr3_aa: CASSLRRYGTDTQYF; cdr3_nt: TGTGCCAGCAGCTTGAGGAGGTACGGCACAGATACGCAGTATTTT; clone_size: NA; j_call: TRBJ2-3; d_call: NA; v_call: TRBV7-2
cdr3_aa: CASSRRDFQGIETQYF; cdr3_nt: TGTGCCAGCAGCCGCCGGGACTTTCAGGGTATAGAGACCCAGTACTTC; clone_size: many; j_call: TRBJ2-5; d_call: NA; v_call: TRBV7-8
cdr3_aa: CASSQDLVPRTGNEKLFF; cdr3_nt: TGCGCCAGCAGCCAAGATCTGGTACCTCGGACAGGGAATGAAAAACTGTTTTTT; clone_size: few; j_call: TRBJ1-4; d_call: TRBD1; v_call: TRBV4-3
cdr3_aa: CSVEVGTSGYNEQFF; cdr3_nt: TGCAGCGTTGAAGTCGGGACTAGCGGTTACAATGAGCAGTTCTTC; clone_size: NA; j_call: TRBJ2-1; d_call: TRBD2; v_call: TRBV29-1
cdr3_aa: CASTDIMNTEAFF; cdr3_nt: TGTGCCAGCACAGATATCATGAACACTGAAGCTTTCTTT; clone_size: NA; j_call: TRBJ1-1; d_call: NA; v_call: TRBV2
cdr3_aa: CASSLTVYEQYF; cdr3_nt: TGTGCCAGCAGCTTGACAGTATACGAGCAGTACTTC; clone_size: NA; j_call: TRBJ2-7; d_call: NA; v_call: TRBV5-6
cdr3_aa: CASQPRDGGNTIYF; cdr3_nt: TGTGCCAGCCAACCGCGGGACGGCGGGAACACCATATATTTT; clone_size: few; j_call: TRBJ1-3; d_call: NA; v_call: TRBV18
cdr3_aa: CASSPRATSQETQYF; cdr3_nt: TGTGCCAGCTCACCAAGGGCTACCTCCCAAGAGACCCAGTACTTC; clone_size: few; j_call: TRBJ2-5; d_call: NA; v_call: TRBV18
cdr3_aa: CAQVRGAGGANVLTF; cdr3_nt: TGTGCTCAGGTCCGGGGCGCAGGTGGGGCCAACGTCCTGACTTTC; clone_size: many; j_call: TRBJ2-6; d_call: NA; v_call: TRBV30
cdr3_aa: CAWSTSPFQETQYF; cdr3_nt: TGTGCCTGGAGTACCAGTCCATTCCAAGAGACCCAGTACTTC; clone_size: NA; j_call: TRBJ2-5; d_call: NA; v_call: TRBV30